The 15 T cell receptor beta chains reported below all come from one sample, sequenced in a study of Ad26.COV2.S vaccination and SARS-CoV-2 variants. The sample's treatment: some 20 received Ad26.COV2.S at low or high dose, single or two shots; roughly five received placebo; per-sample allocation not given. Collection of the samples took place on day 63 after the first injection of vaccine or placebo. Profiling relied on immunoSEQ multiplex PCR, and the TCRdb table lists in-frame clones only, not all of them. The sample contains around 340,000 clones, roughly 90% of which appear only once. Sequenced material: peripheral blood, taken in a trial of Ad26.COV2.S vaccine versus placebo. The origin of the receptors is a person aged 18-60 years who received the Ad26.COV2.S COVID-19 vaccine or a placebo.

The V and J genes are TRBV5-1 and TRBJ1-2; the match to TRBD1 covers 10 bases. Looked up from germline, CDR1 is SGHRS and CDR2 is YFSETQ. CDR3 length equals 15 residues. V was clipped by 6 bases and J by 4 bases; unmatched bases: 9. CDR3 bases: TGCGCCAGCACTTTGGGGACAGGGGTGGTCTATGGCTACACCTTC. Protein sequence: CASTLGTGVVYGYTF.

The genes are TRBV18 and TRBJ2-7, with a possible D match to TRBD1 (5 bases). The germline gives CDR1 KGHSH, CDR2 LQKENI. The CDR3 sequence is 14 residues long. V lost 3 bases and J lost 3, with 12 bases in between. The CDR3 DNA reads TGTGCCAGCTCACCCACGACAGACTTCTACGAGCAGTACTTC. It is translated as CASSPTTDFYEQYF.

The genes are TRBV19 and TRBJ1-2; the D gene is possibly TRBD1 (5 bases). V was pared by 2 bases and J by 2 bases, with 12 bases between. The CDR3 is 15 residues long. Per germline, CDR1 LNHDA and CDR2 SQIVND (reference sequence). The CDR3, as DNA: TGTGCCAGTAGTATACCCGGGACCGGGAACTATGGCTACACCTTC. It encodes CASSIPGTGNYGYTF.

This clone was seen a single time. The chain joins TRBV6-1 to TRBJ1-5; unclear D gene. The CDR3 loop spans 14 amino acids. CDR1 is MNHNS, CDR2 SASEGT, per germline. V lost 2 bases to trimming and J lost 7 bases, with 12 bases between them. The CDR3 DNA sequence: TGTGCCAGCAGTGAAATAAGGGTCGGACAGCCCCAGCATTTT. As protein: CASSEIRVGQPQHF.

The rearrangement uses TRBV21-1 and TRBJ1-5. TRBV21-1 constitutes a pseudogene. The CDR3 is made up of 13 amino acids. CDR3 coding DNA: TGTGCCAGCAGCCGGGCCCTTGATCAGCCCCAGCATTTT. Its translation: CASSRALDQPQHF.

This clone has a handful of counts. This rearrangement joins TRBV11-2 to TRBJ1-1, with no clear D. CDR1 and CDR2 (germline): SGHAT, FQNNGV. CDR3 length equals 10 residues. CDR3 bases: TGTGCAATCCCGGGGACTGAAGCTTTCTTT. Protein product: CAIPGTEAFF.

The chain is built from TRBV3-1 (or the pseudogene TRBV3-2) and TRBJ2-7; possible D gene TRBD2, 7 bases. The CDR3 runs 13 residues. Trimming took 2 bases from V and 5 from J, leaving 10 bases between them. The germline gives CDR1 LGHDT, CDR2 YNNKEL (reference sequence). The CDR3 loop reads CASSQRGGNEQYF. CDR3 DNA: TGTGCCAGCAGCCAAAGGGGGGGAAACGAGCAGTACTTC.

The rearrangement joins TRBV4-3 to TRBJ1-1; 10 positions match TRBD1. J lost 8 bases, V lost 5 bases, and 11 bases had no gene match. The germline V gene encodes CDR1 LGHNA and CDR2 YSLEER. CDR3 size: 15 residues. CDR3 bases: TGCGCCAGCAGCTTTGGGAGACAGGGGGCATCAGAAGCTTTCTTT. Its translation: CASSFGRQGASEAFF.

As regards this clone: A single base separates this from a much larger clone, so it may be a read error. The CDR3 region is CASSHSGGAWNEQFF. The DNA of the CDR3 is TGTGCCAGCAGCCACAGCGGGGGGGCCTGGAATGAGCAGTTCTTC. The chain has TRBV11-3 and TRBJ2-1; 10 nucleotides line up with TRBD2. V lost 5 bases to trimming and J lost 7 bases; unmatched junction nucleotides: 8. The CDR3 runs to 15 residues. Germline-derived CDR1 and CDR2 are SGHNT and YENEEA.

The chain recombines TRBV27 with TRBJ2-2; 7 bases map to TRBD2. The CDR3 contains 14 residues. V shed 5 bases and J 7 bases; nucleotides not matched to a gene: 7. The germline CDR1 and CDR2 sequences are MNHEY and SMNVEV (reference sequence). CDR3 nucleotides: TGTGCCAGCAGTCAAGCGGGATTTAACGGGGAGCTGTTTTTT. It translates to CASSQAGFNGELFF.

The chain employs TRBV7-6 and TRBJ1-6; D is unresolved. The ends were cut back, 1 base at V and 6 bases at J, with 4 bases in the middle. CDR1 and CDR2 from the germline V gene are SGHVS and FNYEAQ. This CDR3 is 13 amino acids long. The CDR3, as DNA: TGTGCCAGCAGCTTAGAGAGTAATTCACCCCTCCACTTT. Translated: CASSLESNSPLHF. Looking up the rest from reference TRBV7-6 and TRBJ1-6 gives the full variable domain: GAGVSQSPRYKVTKRGQDVALRCDPISGHVSLYWYRQALGQGPEFLTYFNYEAQQDKSGLPNDRFSAERPEGSISTLTIQRTEQRDSAMYRCASSLESNSPLHFGNGTRLTVT.

The V gene is TRBV30, the J gene TRBJ2-3; no definite D call. V dropped 2 bases and J dropped 2 bases, with 5 bases sitting between them. The CDR3 is 12 amino acids. Germline V gene data show CDR1 as GTSNPN and CDR2 as SVGIG (reference sequence). Here the CDR3 reads CAWSRITDTQYF. The CDR3, as DNA: TGTGCCTGGAGTCGGATCACAGATACGCAGTATTTT.

The chain carries TRBV28 and TRBJ2-7; D might be TRBD2 (5 bases). Trimming removed 5 bases at V and 4 bases at J, with 21 bases between. Germline V gives CDR1 MDHEN, CDR2 SYDVKM. The CDR3 is made up of 16 amino acids. CDR3 protein: CASSQFKRVWEYEQYF. The CDR3 DNA follows: TGTGCCAGCAGTCAATTTAAAAGGGTTTGGGAGTACGAGCAGTACTTC.

The V and J genes are TRBV7-9 and TRBJ1-1; D unclear. The V end was cut by 5 bases, the J end by 1 base, with 11 bases between. CDR1 is SEHNR, CDR2 FQNEAQ, per germline (reference sequence). The CDR3 totals 14 residues. DNA for the CDR3: TGTGCCAGCAGCCCTTGGACGGCGAACACTGAAGCTTTCTTT. Its translation is CASSPWTANTEAFF. Drawing the rest from reference TRBV7-9 and TRBJ1-1, the complete variable domain is DTGVSQNPRHKITKRGQNVTFRCDPISEHNRLYWYRQTLGQGPEFLTYFQNEAQLEKSRLLSDRFSAERPKGSFSTLEIQRTEQGDSAMYLCASSPWTANTEAFFGQGTRLTVV.

This clone has only a few counts. This sequence joins TRBV27 and TRBJ1-6; 7 bases are a match to TRBD1. CDR1 and CDR2 from the germline V gene are MNHEY and SMNVEV (reference sequence). V lost 2 bases to trimming and J lost 6 bases; unmatched junction nucleotides: 7. There are 16 residues in the CDR3. CDR3 sequence (DNA): TGTGCCAGCAGTTTAGCCGACAGGGTGTTTAATTCACCCCTCCACTTT. It is translated as CASSLADRVFNSPLHF.